This T cell receptor (beta chain) was documented in a study of T cells in Graves' hyperthyroidism and ophthalmopathy. RNA transcripts yielded amplified TCR beta CDR3 regions. A first-round RT-PCR of the TCR CDR3 used the HTBI primer set. One entry per CDR3 protein results from TCRdb running MiXCR on the multiplex PCR reads. The repertoire holds under 400,000 distinct CDR3 sequences, around 20% seen once, with under 55% in the top ten. The CDR3 has 15 amino acids. Trimming took 0 bases from V and 4 from J; bases not matched to a gene: 4. Germline V gives CDR1 SGHRS, CDR2 YFSETQ. The origin of this receptor is a woman aged 50 to 65 with Graves' hyperthyroidism. The V call is TRBV5-1, the J call TRBJ2-1, with 7 nucleotides matching TRBD2. The sample consisted of blood. CDR3 amino acids: CASSLASGVYNEQFF. The CDR3 DNA reads as TGCGCCAGCAGCTTGGCTAGCGGAGTTTACAATGAGCAGTTCTTC.